The entry below gives a single TCR beta chain sequence along with its context. Germline V gene sequence: CDR1 SEHNR, CDR2 FQNEAQ (reference sequence). The ends were cut back, 2 bases at V and 1 base at J, with 14 bases in the middle. CDR3 length: 16 amino acids. Profiled with immunoSEQ multiplex PCR; TCRdb holds only in-frame clones, not every one. The sample gives around 100,000 clones, around 92% of which show up once; about 2.5% is in the top ten. The data stem from a study of control samples from healthy donors and cancer patients. The chain couples TRBV7-9 to TRBJ2-5; D tentatively fits TRBD1 or TRBD2 (6 bases each). This TCR came from a woman aged 18-35 years in good health. The sequenced sample consisted of blood. The CDR3 loop is CASSLSRGPPQETQYF. The DNA for the CDR3 is TGTGCCAGCAGCTTATCTCGGGGGCCCCCCCAAGAGACCCAGTACTTC.